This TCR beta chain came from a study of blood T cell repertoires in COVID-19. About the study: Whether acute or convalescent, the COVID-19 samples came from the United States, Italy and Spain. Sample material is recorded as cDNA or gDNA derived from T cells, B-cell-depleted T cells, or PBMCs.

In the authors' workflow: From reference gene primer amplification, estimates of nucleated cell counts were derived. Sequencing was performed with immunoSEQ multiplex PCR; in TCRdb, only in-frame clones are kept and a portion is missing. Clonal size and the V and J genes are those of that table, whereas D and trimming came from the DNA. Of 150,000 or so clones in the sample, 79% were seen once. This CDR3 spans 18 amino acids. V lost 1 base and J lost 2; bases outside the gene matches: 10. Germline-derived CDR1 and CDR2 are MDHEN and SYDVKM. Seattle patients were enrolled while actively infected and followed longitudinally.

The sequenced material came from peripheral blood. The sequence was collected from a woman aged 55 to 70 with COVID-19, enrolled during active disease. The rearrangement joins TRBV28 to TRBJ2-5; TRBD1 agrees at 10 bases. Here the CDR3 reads CASSLLLGQGIFQETQYF. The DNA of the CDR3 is TGTGCCAGCAGTTTATTATTGGGACAGGGGATCTTTCAAGAGACCCAGTACTTC.